The 15 T cell receptor beta chains listed next were all sequenced from one sample in a study of blood T cell repertoires in COVID-19. TCRdb's copy holds only in-frame clones and misses some; the assay was immunoSEQ multiplex PCR. This sample has around 100,000 clones, with approximately 80% found just once. Material for sequencing was peripheral blood. These receptors were collected from a human donor in a cohort sampled during active COVID-19.

This clone was recorded at least ten times. The chain couples TRBV7-9 to TRBJ1-2; 8 bases match TRBD1. Per the germline V gene, CDR1 is SEHNR and CDR2 is FQNEAQ (reference sequence). The length of the CDR3 is 16 residues. The V and J ends lost 4 bases and 4 bases, in that order; junction bases with no gene match: 11. The CDR3 loop reads CASSSMGQDVGYGYTF. DNA for the CDR3: TGTGCCAGCAGCTCCATGGGACAGGACGTGGGCTATGGCTACACCTTC.

The V gene is TRBV7-2, the J gene TRBJ1-6; a weak D match, TRBD1 (5 bases). V was trimmed by 5 bases and J by 6 bases, leaving 11 bases between them. The CDR3 runs 14 residues. In germline, CDR1 is SGHTA, CDR2 FQGNSA. In nucleotides, the CDR3 is TGTGCCAGCAGCCTGACAGTGTTTAATTCACCCCTCCACTTT. Protein: CASSLTVFNSPLHF. Based on the CDR3 plus reference TRBV7-2 and TRBJ1-6, the full variable domain is GAGVSQSPSNKVTEKGKDVELRCDPISGHTALYWYRQSLGQGLEFLIYFQGNSAPDKSGLPSDRFSAERTGGSVSTLTIQRTQQEDSAVYLCASSLTVFNSPLHFGNGTRLTVT.

The genes are TRBV10-3 and TRBJ2-7; perhaps TRBD1 as D (5 bases). The CDR3 is 16 amino acids. Germline CDR1 reads ENHRY; CDR2 reads SYGVKD. Deletions cut 4 bases from V and 4 bases from J, with 20 bases between. CDR3 in DNA: TGTGCCATCAGTGGGGGCCTTTCCCGGGTGCATTACGAGCAGTACTTC. Amino acid sequence: CAISGGLSRVHYEQYF.

This chain uses TRBV5-4 with TRBJ2-5; tentative D call: TRBD1 (5 bases). Germline loops: CDR1 SGHNT, CDR2 YYREEE (reference sequence). This CDR3 region has 12 residues. V was trimmed by 2 bases and J by 3 bases, leaving 5 bases between them. The CDR3 DNA reads TGTGCCAGCAGCTTCAGGGAAGAGACCCAGTACTTC. It is translated as CASSFREETQYF.

This sequence joins TRBV29-1 and TRBJ1-5, with D hard to call. The germline V gene has CDR1 SQVTM and CDR2 ANQGSEA. CDR3 length: 14 residues. V was trimmed by 2 bases and J by 4 bases, leaving 12 bases between them. CDR3 amino acids: CSVETAEDNQPQHF. CDR3 in DNA: TGCAGCGTTGAAACAGCCGAAGATAATCAGCCCCAGCATTTT.

V is TRBV24-1 and J is TRBJ2-1, with 9 positions matching TRBD1. CDR1 KGHDR and CDR2 SFDVKD come from the germline V gene. J gave up 5 bases and V 4 bases, and 14 bases lay outside the gene matches. CDR3 size: 18 residues. The CDR3 DNA is TGTGCCACCAGTGACCCCCGACAGGGGGGAAGTCAGCACAATGAGCAGTTCTTC. It encodes CATSDPRQGGSQHNEQFF.

About this clone: The junction departs from the called germline gene at one end, perhaps through a read error. This chain connects TRBV7-7 to TRBJ2-1; 13 bases agree with TRBD2. The CDR3 sequence is 15 residues long. Germline CDR1 is SSHAT and CDR2 is FNYEAQ (reference sequence). The CDR3 bases are TGTGCTAGCAGCGCACTAGCGGGGGGGTTCAATGAGCAGTTCTTC. Translated, it gives CASSALAGGFNEQFF. The complete variable domain, with remaining parts taken from reference TRBV7-7 and TRBJ2-1, reads GAGVSQSPRYKVTKRGQDVTLRCDPISSHATLYWYQQALGQGPEFLTYFNYEAQPDKSGLPSDRFSAERPEGSISTLTIQRTEQRDSAMYRCASSALAGGFNEQFFGPGTRLTVL.

The chain links TRBV27 to TRBJ1-3; a weak D match, TRBD1 (6 bases). The CDR3 extends over 19 amino acids. Germline values: CDR1 MNHEY, CDR2 SMNVEV (reference sequence). The V end lost 4 bases, the J end lost 0 bases, and 22 bases lay between the germline ends. The CDR3 protein is CASSSGPGGRGSSGNTIYF. The CDR3 DNA is TGTGCCAGCAGTTCGGGGCCGGGGGGGCGAGGATCCTCTGGAAACACCATATATTTT.

This chain links TRBV12-3 or TRBV12-4 with TRBJ2-1, with D unclear. The CDR3 has 12 amino acids. Trimming shortened V by 2 bases and J by 8 bases, and 7 bases separated the two germline ends. The CDR3 region has the DNA TGTGCCAGCAGTTTAAATGGAGATGAGCAGTTCTTC. This translates into CASSLNGDEQFF.

The chain recombines TRBV11-2 with TRBJ1-5; 8 nucleotides align to TRBD1. V was pared by 2 bases and J by 3 bases, with 3 bases of the junction left unmatched. CDR3 length: 15 amino acids. Per germline, CDR1 SGHAT and CDR2 FQNNGV. The DNA of the CDR3 is TGTGCCAGCAGCTTAACGGACAGGGTCAATCAGCCCCAGCATTTT. It specifies CASSLTDRVNQPQHF.

The J gene is TRBJ2-1, the V gene TRBV18; 7 bases are a match to TRBD2. Germline V gene data show CDR1 as KGHSH and CDR2 as LQKENI. The CDR3 contains 16 residues. V dropped 2 bases and J dropped 10; count of bases not matched to a gene: 14. The CDR3 here is CASSPARDYPHPEQFF. CDR3 bases: TGTGCCAGCTCACCAGCTCGGGACTACCCGCATCCGGAGCAGTTCTTC.

The chain couples TRBV20-1 to TRBJ2-1, with D uncertain. V gave up 8 bases and J gave up 4 bases, with 9 bases separating them. Germline V lookup: CDR1 DFQATT, CDR2 SNEGSKA (reference sequence). The CDR3 is 11 amino acids. CDR3 sequence: CSLKQYNEQFF. The CDR3 DNA reads TGCAGTCTTAAACAGTACAATGAGCAGTTCTTC.

The J gene is TRBJ1-1, the V gene TRBV28; TRBD1 might be the D (5 bases). This CDR3 spans 14 amino acids. Germline CDR1 reads MDHEN; CDR2 reads SYDVKM. The V gene lost 2 bases and the J gene lost 4 bases, with 11 bases spanning the gap. The chain's CDR3 is CASSLQGLGTEAFF. CDR3 DNA: TGTGCCAGCAGTTTACAGGGTTTAGGCACTGAAGCTTTCTTT.

This clone was counted a single time. V and J are TRBV6-5 and TRBJ1-1; TRBD1 matches at 9 bases. J was trimmed by 5 bases and V by 5 bases; bases with no gene match: 6. This CDR3 comprises 14 residues. Germline values: CDR1 MNHEY, CDR2 SVGAGI. CDR3 loop: CASSPGQGWTEAFF. CDR3 nucleotide sequence: TGTGCCAGCAGTCCGGGACAGGGATGGACTGAAGCTTTCTTT.

This chain uses TRBV6-5 with TRBJ1-4, with D perhaps TRBD1 (5 bases). V dropped 2 bases and J dropped 4 bases, with 14 bases sitting between them. CDR1 and CDR2 from the germline V gene are MNHEY and SVGAGI. This CDR3 is built from 16 residues. CDR3 DNA sequence: TGTGCCAGCAGTTACGAGCTGGGGGGGATTAATGAAAAACTGTTTTTT. The encoded protein is CASSYELGGINEKLFF.